Sequencing of this TCR beta chain was carried out in a study of CD8 T cells in Susac syndrome. Blood CD8+ and CD4+ T cells underwent high-throughput TCR beta sequencing. Negative isolation was used for CD8+ and CD4+ T cells, and FACS enrichment was applied to TEMRA cells. After extraction with the RNeasy kit, 0.5 to 1 ug of the RNA was reverse transcribed using random hexamers. One entry per CDR3 protein, called by TCRdb with MiXCR from the immunoSEQ multiplex PCR reads. The repertoire holds around 170,000 distinct CDR3 sequences, with about 95% as singletons. This TCR came from a human donor with multiple sclerosis. Sequenced sample: CD8+ T cells from PBMCs.

The CDR3 loop is CAWSVGTSGSSEQYF. CDR3 in DNA: TGTGCCTGGAGTGTAGGGACTAGCGGGAGCTCCGAGCAGTACTTC. The genes are TRBV30 and TRBJ2-7, with 14 nucleotides matching TRBD2. Losses at the gene ends were 0 bases for V and 6 bases for J; bases not matched to a gene: 4. Germline V CDR1 and CDR2: GTSNPN, SVGIG (reference sequence). The CDR3 extends over 15 amino acids.